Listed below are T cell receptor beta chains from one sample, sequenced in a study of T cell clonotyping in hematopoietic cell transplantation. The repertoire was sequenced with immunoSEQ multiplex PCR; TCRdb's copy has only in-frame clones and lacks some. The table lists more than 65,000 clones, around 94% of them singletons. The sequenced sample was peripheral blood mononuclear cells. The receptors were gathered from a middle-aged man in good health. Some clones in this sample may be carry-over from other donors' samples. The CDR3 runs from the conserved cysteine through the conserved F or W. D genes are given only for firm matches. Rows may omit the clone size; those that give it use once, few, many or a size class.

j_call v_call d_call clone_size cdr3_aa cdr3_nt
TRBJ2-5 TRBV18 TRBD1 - CASSTDRGRQETQYF TGTGCCAGCTCAACGGACAGGGGGAGGCAAGAGACCCAGTACTTC
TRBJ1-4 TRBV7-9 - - CASSFRDGGGRHEKLFF TGTGCCAGCAGCTTCCGGGACGGAGGAGGGCGTCATGAAAAACTGTTTTTT
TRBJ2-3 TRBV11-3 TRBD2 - CASSSRTSGGLDTQYF TGTGCCAGCAGCTCCCGGACTAGCGGGGGGCTCGATACGCAGTATTTT
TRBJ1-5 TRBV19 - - CASSRASTQPQHF TGTGCCAGTAGTAGGGCGTCAACTCAGCCCCAGCATTTT
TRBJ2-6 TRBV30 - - CAWSRGEGANVLTF TGTGCCTGGAGTCGAGGGGAGGGGGCCAACGTCCTGACTTTC
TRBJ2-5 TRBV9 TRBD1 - CASSVEAGGYETQYF TGTGCCAGCAGCGTAGAAGCAGGGGGCTATGAGACCCAGTACTTC
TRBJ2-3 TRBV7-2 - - CASSQRGYGTDTQYF TGTGCCAGCAGCCAGAGAGGGTACGGCACAGATACGCAGTATTTT
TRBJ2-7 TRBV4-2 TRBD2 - CASSQDPRLADSYEQYF TGTGCCAGCAGCCAAGACCCGCGACTAGCGGACTCCTACGAGCAGTACTTC
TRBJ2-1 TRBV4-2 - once CASSQGGAGDASGPEQFF TGTGCCAGCAGCCAAGGGGGTGCAGGGGATGCCTCTGGCCCTGAGCAGTTCTTC
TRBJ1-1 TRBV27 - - CASSDKPRTGNTEAFF TGTGCCAGCAGTGATAAACCTCGGACCGGAAACACTGAAGCTTTCTTT
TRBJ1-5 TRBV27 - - CASSLDGVNNQPQHF TGTGCCAGCAGTTTAGATGGTGTGAACAATCAGCCCCAGCATTTT
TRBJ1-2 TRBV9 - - CASSVGGSDYGYTF TGTGCCAGCAGCGTAGGAGGCAGCGACTATGGCTACACCTTC
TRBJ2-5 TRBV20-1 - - CSAIRSQTQYF TGCAGTGCTATCAGGTCCCAGACCCAGTACTTC
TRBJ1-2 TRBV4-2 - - CASSQDLGADYGYTF TGTGCCAGCAGCCAAGATCTGGGGGCGGACTATGGCTACACCTTC
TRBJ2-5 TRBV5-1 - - CASSFGGRSEETQYF TGCGCCAGCAGCTTCGGGGGGCGTTCCGAAGAGACCCAGTACTTC
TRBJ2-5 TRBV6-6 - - CATSYWQGGETQYF TGTGCCACCAGTTATTGGCAGGGGGGGGAGACCCAGTACTTC
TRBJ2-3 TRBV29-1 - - CSVAPGAPTDTQYF TGCAGCGTTGCACCGGGGGCCCCCACAGATACGCAGTATTTT
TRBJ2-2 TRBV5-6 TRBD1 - CASSWGTGNTGELFF TGTGCCAGCAGCTGGGGGACAGGGAACACCGGGGAGCTGTTTTTT
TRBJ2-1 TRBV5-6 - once CASSWDDEQFF TGTGCCAGCAGCTGGGACGATGAGCAGTTCTTC
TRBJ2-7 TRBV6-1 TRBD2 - CASSEGDSGSYEQYF TGTGCCAGCAGTGAAGGTGATAGCGGGAGCTACGAGCAGTACTTC
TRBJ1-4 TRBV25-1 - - CASSVHFKGEKLFF TGTGCCAGCAGTGTGCATTTTAAGGGCGAAAAACTGTTTTTT
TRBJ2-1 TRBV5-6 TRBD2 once CASSLSGRSGNEQFF TGTGCCAGCAGCTTGAGCGGGAGAAGTGGCAATGAGCAGTTCTTC
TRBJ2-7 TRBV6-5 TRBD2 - CASSYSRSGGAEQYF TGTGCCAGCAGTTACTCTCGAAGCGGGGGGGCCGAGCAGTACTTC
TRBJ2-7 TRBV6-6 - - CASSSTQASPYEQYF TGTGCCAGCAGTTCAACCCAGGCCTCACCCTACGAGCAGTACTTC
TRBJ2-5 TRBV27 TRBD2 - CASRPGTRGETQYF TGTGCCAGCAGACCCGGGACTAGGGGGGAGACCCAGTACTTC
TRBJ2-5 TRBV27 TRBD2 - CASTELAPRLAGAGETQYF TGTGCCAGCACCGAGCTAGCCCCTCGACTAGCGGGGGCCGGGGAGACCCAGTACTTC
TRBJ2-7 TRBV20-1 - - CSAKWYYEQYF TGCAGTGCTAAGTGGTACTACGAGCAGTACTTC
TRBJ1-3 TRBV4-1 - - CASSQGGTNLANTIYF TGCGCCAGCAGCCAAGGAGGCACAAACTTAGCAAACACCATATATTTT
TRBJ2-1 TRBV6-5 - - CASSYSRPGRYNEQFF TGTGCCAGCAGTTACTCAAGGCCGGGGCGATACAATGAGCAGTTCTTC
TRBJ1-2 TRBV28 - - CASTQDRIYGYTF TGTGCCAGCACCCAAGACAGGATCTATGGCTACACCTTC
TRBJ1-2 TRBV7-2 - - CASSSRTLSYGYTF TGTGCCAGCAGCTCGCGGACTCTGTCTTATGGCTACACCTTC
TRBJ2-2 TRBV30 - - CAWGDAGELFF TGTGCCTGGGGTGATGCCGGGGAGCTGTTTTTT
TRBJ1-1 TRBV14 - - CASSQNALRGAFF TGTGCCAGCAGCCAAAACGCCCTCCGAGGAGCTTTCTTT
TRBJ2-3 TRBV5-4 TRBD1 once CASSLGLTGGTDTQYF TGTGCCAGCAGCTTGGGGTTGACAGGGGGCACAGATACGCAGTATTTT
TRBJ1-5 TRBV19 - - CASSIVPGANQPQHF TGTGCCAGTAGTATAGTACCAGGGGCCAATCAGCCCCAGCATTTT
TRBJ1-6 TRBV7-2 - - CASSLARDVLHF TGTGCCAGCAGCTTAGCCCGGGATGTTTTACACTTT
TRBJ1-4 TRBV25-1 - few CASSERTGRGEKLFF TGTGCCAGCAGTGAACGGACCGGACGTGGAGAAAAACTGTTTTTT
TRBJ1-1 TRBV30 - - CAWTGQNTEAFF TGTGCCTGGACAGGTCAGAACACTGAAGCTTTCTTT
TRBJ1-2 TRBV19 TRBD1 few CASSTSGTGPRGYTF TGTGCCAGTAGTACCAGCGGGACAGGGCCTCGGGGCTACACCTTC
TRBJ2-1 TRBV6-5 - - CASRVAEIIYNEQFF TGTGCCAGCAGGGTAGCGGAAATTATTTACAATGAGCAGTTCTTC
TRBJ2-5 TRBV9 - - CASSAGTLKETQYF TGTGCCAGCAGCGCCGGGACTTTGAAAGAGACCCAGTACTTC